Listed below are T cell receptor beta chains from one sample, sequenced in a study of cytomegalovirus exposure and HLA in healthy donors. TCRdb's copy holds only in-frame clones and misses some; the assay was immunoSEQ multiplex PCR. The sample lists 130,000 to 150,000 clones, approximately 80% occurring once. Sequencing was done on a sample of PBMCs. The receptors derive from a man aged 35 to 55 in good health and CMV-seropositive. Both conserved end residues are part of each CDR3. D genes are given only for firm matches. Size is stated for part of the rows, as once, few or many counts, or as a class when the clone is expanded.

D	J	size	V	DNA	CDR3
NA	TRBJ2-1	NA	TRBV29-1	TGCAGCGTTGGACTTCTCCACCTCAATGAGCAGTTCTTC	CSVGLLHLNEQFF
TRBD1	TRBJ2-2	NA	TRBV19	TGTGCCAGTAGTATTCAGGCAGGGGGAAGCACCGGGGAGCTGTTTTTT	CASSIQAGGSTGELFF
NA	TRBJ2-7	NA	TRBV18	TGTGCCAGCTCAACTAGCTCCTACGAGCAGTACTTC	CASSTSSYEQYF
NA	TRBJ2-2	NA	TRBV5-1	TGCGCCAGCAGCTTTTCTATGCGACAGAGTTCGAACACCGGGGAGCTGTTTTTT	CASSFSMRQSSNTGELFF
NA	TRBJ2-7	once	TRBV4-2	TGTGCCAGCAGCCATGGAGACCTGTCCTACGAGCAGTACTTC	CASSHGDLSYEQYF
NA	TRBJ2-5	few	TRBV2	TGTGCCAGCAGTGAAAGGAGGGGACAAGAGACCCAGTACTTC	CASSERRGQETQYF
TRBD2	TRBJ2-3	NA	TRBV7-2	TGTGCCAGCAGAGTTTCGACTAGCGGGGTGGCGAGGGTCCAGTATTTT	CASRVSTSGVARVQYF
TRBD1	TRBJ1-2	once	TRBV30	TGTGCCTGGAGCCCGACAGGGACCTCTTCACGTGGCTACACCTTC	CAWSPTGTSSRGYTF
NA	TRBJ2-3	NA	TRBV9	TGTGCCAGCAGCGCCGGGAGTGTGGGCACAGATACGCAGTATTTT	CASSAGSVGTDTQYF
NA	TRBJ1-4	NA	TRBV27	TGTGCCAGCAGTATTGGGGGGATTAATGAAAAACTGTTTTTT	CASSIGGINEKLFF
TRBD2	TRBJ2-1	NA	TRBV6-5	TGTGCCTCTGTCGGGGGGTTACTTTACAATGAGCAGTTCTTC	CASVGGLLYNEQFF
NA	TRBJ2-2	NA	TRBV7-7	TGTGCTAGCAGCCATTTGGGCCAGGGTCCCGGGGAGCTGTTTTTT	CASSHLGQGPGELFF
NA	TRBJ1-5	NA	TRBV19	TGTGCCAGTAGTACGGGATTGGGATCCGATCAGCCCCAGCATTTT	CASSTGLGSDQPQHF
NA	TRBJ1-2	NA	TRBV5-5	TGTGCCAGCAGCTTGGCCAATGGACAGACCTCCACCTTC	CASSLANGQTSTF
TRBD1	TRBJ2-7	NA	TRBV27	TGTGCCAGCAGCCCGGGACAGACCTACGAGCAGTACTTC	CASSPGQTYEQYF
TRBD1	TRBJ2-3	NA	TRBV19	TGTGCCAGCGGACAGGGGGGGACAGATACGCAGTATTTT	CASGQGGTDTQYF
TRBD1	TRBJ2-7	NA	TRBV10-3	TGTGCCCTCGGGACAGGGGATAGTTACGAGCAGTACTTC	CALGTGDSYEQYF
TRBD1	TRBJ2-7	NA	TRBV4-1	TGCGCCAGCAGCCAAGAACACAGGGGATTGGGGTACGAGCAGTACTTC	CASSQEHRGLGYEQYF
TRBD1	TRBJ1-6	few	TRBV10-3	TGTGCCATCAGTGAGCCGGGACAGGGGCACGATAATTCACCCCTCCACTTT	CAISEPGQGHDNSPLHF
NA	TRBJ2-1	once	TRBV6-5	TGTGCCAGCAGTTACTATGGCCCATACAATGAGCAGTTCTTC	CASSYYGPYNEQFF
TRBD2	TRBJ2-7	NA	TRBV29-1	TGCAGCGTTGAAGATTGGGAGGGGAGGACCCACGAGCAGTACTTC	CSVEDWEGRTHEQYF
NA	TRBJ1-1	NA	TRBV7-9	TGTGCCAGCAGCTTAGTAGTCCCGAACACTGAAGCTTTCTTT	CASSLVVPNTEAFF
TRBD1	TRBJ1-1	NA	TRBV10-3	TGTGCCATCAGGGGACAGGGGAACACTGAAGCTTTCTTT	CAIRGQGNTEAFF
NA	TRBJ2-5	NA	TRBV4-1	TGCGCCAGCAGCGCCAAACAGGTCTTGTACCAAGAGACCCAGTACTTC	CASSAKQVLYQETQYF
NA	TRBJ1-6	NA	TRBV6-5	TGTGCCAGCAGGGCCCAGTTCAGCTATAATTCACCCCTCCACTTT	CASRAQFSYNSPLHF
NA	TRBJ1-2	NA	TRBV29-1	TGCAGCGTCCTCGTAGGGGCTAACTATGGCTACACCTTC	CSVLVGANYGYTF
NA	TRBJ2-7	NA	TRBV11-3	TGTGCCAGCAGCTTAGATTCCCAGCGAACCTACGAGCAGTACTTC	CASSLDSQRTYEQYF
NA	TRBJ2-5	NA	TRBV6-1	TGTGCCAGCAGTTACGAGGAGACCCAGTACTTC	CASSYEETQYF
NA	TRBJ2-6	few	TRBV4-2	TGTGCCAGCAGAGGGGACTCTGGGGCCAACGTCCTGACTTTC	CASRGDSGANVLTF
NA	TRBJ1-1	NA	TRBV6-1	TGTGCCAGCAGTGAAGTGGTGGGCATGAACACTGAAGCTTTCTTT	CASSEVVGMNTEAFF
NA	TRBJ2-7	once	TRBV29-1	TGCAGCGCCGGCTTCCCCACAGGGGAGCAGTACTTC	CSAGFPTGEQYF
NA	TRBJ1-1	NA	TRBV6-1	TGTGCCAGCAGTGACAGGGGCAGGGGGAACACTGAAGCTTTCTTT	CASSDRGRGNTEAFF
TRBD2	TRBJ2-7	NA	TRBV10-3	TGTGCCATCAGTGATCCCCAGCTAGCGGGCGGCTACGAGCAGTACTTC	CAISDPQLAGGYEQYF
TRBD1	TRBJ2-7	NA	TRBV7-8	TGTGCCAGCAGCTTCGGCCAGGGGGCAACCTACGAGCAGTACTTC	CASSFGQGATYEQYF
TRBD1	TRBJ2-5	once	TRBV5-5	TGTGCCAGCAGCAAGGGACAGCAAGAGACCCAGTACTTC	CASSKGQQETQYF
NA	TRBJ2-1	NA	TRBV7-6	TGTGCCAGCAGCCGCGTAACAACAGGGAACTCTAGGAATGAGCAGTTCTTC	CASSRVTTGNSRNEQFF
NA	TRBJ1-1	few	TRBV20-1	TGCAGTGTGCATAGCTTAGGAAGCGCTTTCTTT	CSVHSLGSAFF
TRBD1	TRBJ1-2	few	TRBV10-3	TGTGCCATCAGTGGATATACAGGGGATACTGGCTACACCTTC	CAISGYTGDTGYTF
NA	TRBJ2-1	NA	TRBV5-4	TGTGCCAGCAGCTCACTAGCTCTGACCAATGAGCAGTTCTTC	CASSSLALTNEQFF
TRBD1	TRBJ2-7	NA	TRBV9	TGTGCCAGCAGTAGGACAGGGGGCGCCTCCTACGAGCAGTACTTC	CASSRTGGASYEQYF
NA	TRBJ2-1	NA	TRBV2	TGTGCCAGCAGTAATACAGGGAGCTCCTACAATGAGCAGTTCTTC	CASSNTGSSYNEQFF
TRBD2	TRBJ2-7	once	TRBV6-1	TGTGCCAGCAGTGTGACTAGCGGGAGCGGGCAGTACTTC	CASSVTSGSGQYF
NA	TRBJ2-3	NA	TRBV18	TGTGCCAGCTCACCTCTAGCGCCGGACTACGTTGGGGATACGCAGTATTTT	CASSPLAPDYVGDTQYF
TRBD1	TRBJ2-1	NA	TRBV2	TGTGCCAGCCGTGCCGACAGGGTGTACAATGAGCAGTTCTTC	CASRADRVYNEQFF
TRBD1	TRBJ2-7	NA	TRBV5-1	TGCGCCAGCAGCCGCTTTGGCCCAGGGGGCACTAGGCTACAAGAGCAGTACTTC	CASSRFGPGGTRLQEQYF
TRBD1	TRBJ2-7	NA	TRBV19	TGTGCCAGTAGTGACCGGGACAGGCTCTACGAGCAGTACTTC	CASSDRDRLYEQYF
TRBD1	TRBJ2-3	few	TRBV10-3	TGTGCCATCAGTGGGGGACAGGGAAGACCAGATACGCAGTATTTT	CAISGGQGRPDTQYF
NA	TRBJ2-1	NA	TRBV7-8	TGTGCCAGCAGCCCTCGGGGTAGGTCCTACAATGAGCAGTTCTTC	CASSPRGRSYNEQFF
TRBD1	TRBJ2-7	NA	TRBV11-2	TGTGCCAGCAGCAATACAGGGGCCGGCGAGCAGTACTTC	CASSNTGAGEQYF